This entry concerns a single T cell receptor beta chain. As processed by the authors: How many nucleated cells were present was estimated from reference gene primer amplification. Method: immunoSEQ multiplex PCR; TCRdb's copy keeps in-frame clones and lacks some. Clonal size and the V and J genes are those of that table, whereas D and trimming came from the DNA. The profile shows 55,000 to 75,000 clones, around four fifths of them singletons. The sample originates from a study of blood T cell repertoires in COVID-19. Study overall: COVID-19 samples, acute and convalescent, were from the United States, Italy and Spain. T cells, B-cell-depleted T cells, or PBMCs provided the cDNA or gDNA that served as material.

The CDR3 totals 16 residues. The V gene end was trimmed by 2 bases and the J gene end by 1 base; junction bases not matched to a gene: 4. In germline, CDR1 is GTSNPN, CDR2 SVGIG (reference sequence). The sample consisted of peripheral blood. The chain joins TRBV30 to TRBJ2-6; 8 nucleotides match TRBD1. This TCR came from a human donor in a cohort sampled during active COVID-19. The CDR3, as DNA: TGTGCCTGGAGTTGGACAGGGAGATCTGGGGCCAACGTCCTGACTTTC. Translation gives CAWSWTGRSGANVLTF.